The clone carrying this T cell receptor beta chain showed up many times. What it binds is unknown. RNA transcripts served as template for amplifying TCR beta CDR3 sequences. HTBI primers served in a first-round RT-PCR, which a second-round multiplex PCR followed. TCRdb fed the multiplex PCR reads into MiXCR, producing one record per CDR3 protein. Among under 250,000 distinct CDR3 sequences listed, roughly a fifth were seen once. The data are from a study of Graves' ophthalmopathy and Graves' hyperthyroidism. From germline, CDR1 is GTSNPN and CDR2 SVGIG (reference sequence). Trimming removed 3 bases from V and 5 bases from J, with 22 bases in between. This CDR3 has 16 residues. Whole-study findings and limits: A classifier, a 13-signature model, separated ophthalmopathy from stable hyperthyroidism with approximately 88% sensitivity and less than 83% specificity. Ophthalmopathy progression prediction by the model yielded a sensitivity of approximately 70% and a specificity of around 72%.

This chain connects TRBV30 to TRBJ1-2; a possible D gene is TRBD1 (5 bases). Sequenced material: peripheral blood. The clonotype was recovered from a woman aged 50 to 60 with Graves' ophthalmopathy. The DNA for the CDR3 is TGTGCCTGGAGGGATTACTCCGGGACGAAGGGGTATGGCTACACCTTC. It yields the protein CAWRDYSGTKGYGYTF.